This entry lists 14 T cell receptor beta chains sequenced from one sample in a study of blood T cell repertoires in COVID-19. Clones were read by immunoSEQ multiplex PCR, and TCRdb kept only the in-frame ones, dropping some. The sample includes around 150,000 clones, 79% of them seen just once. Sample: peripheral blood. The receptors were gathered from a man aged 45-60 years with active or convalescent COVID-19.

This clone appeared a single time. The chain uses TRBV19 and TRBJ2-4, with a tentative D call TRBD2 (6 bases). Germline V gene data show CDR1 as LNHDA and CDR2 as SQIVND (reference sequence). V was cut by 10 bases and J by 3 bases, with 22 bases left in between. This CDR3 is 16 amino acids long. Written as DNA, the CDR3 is TGTGCCACCGCTTACCCGACAGTCGGGGGCAAAAACATTCAGTACTTC. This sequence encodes CATAYPTVGGKNIQYF.

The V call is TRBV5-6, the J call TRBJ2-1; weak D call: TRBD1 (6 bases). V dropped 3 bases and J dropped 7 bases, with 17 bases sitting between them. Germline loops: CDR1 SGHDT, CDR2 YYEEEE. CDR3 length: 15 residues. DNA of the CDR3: TGTGCCAGCAGCTCCCCAGGGGAGACTACAAATGAGCAGTTCTTC. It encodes CASSSPGETTNEQFF.

CDR3 bases: TGTGCCAGCAGCTTACCTACGGACAGGGTAGGGAATGGCTACACCTTC. Translated: CASSLPTDRVGNGYTF. The rearrangement links TRBV7-2 to TRBJ1-2; 8 bases fit TRBD1. Trimming took 2 bases from V and 6 from J; bases not matched to a gene: 11. Germline CDR1 and CDR2: SGHTA and FQGNSA. The CDR3 consists of 16 residues.

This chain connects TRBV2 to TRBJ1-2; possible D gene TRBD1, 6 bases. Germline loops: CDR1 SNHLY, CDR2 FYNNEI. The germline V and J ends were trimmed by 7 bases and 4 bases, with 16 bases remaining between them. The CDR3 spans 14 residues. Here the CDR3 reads CASTQDSTSYGYTF. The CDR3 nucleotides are TGTGCCAGCACCCAGGACAGCACGAGCTATGGCTACACCTTC.

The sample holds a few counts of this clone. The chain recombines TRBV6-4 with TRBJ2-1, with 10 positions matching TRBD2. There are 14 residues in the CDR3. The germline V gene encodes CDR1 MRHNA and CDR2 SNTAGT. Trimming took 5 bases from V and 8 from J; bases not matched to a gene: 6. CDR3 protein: CASSPLAGGDEQFF. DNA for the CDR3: TGTGCCAGCAGTCCTTTAGCGGGAGGCGATGAGCAGTTCTTC.

In nucleotides, the CDR3 is TGTGCCAGTACCGCCCGGACAGGGCTGCGATCACCCCTCCACTTT. Residues: CASTARTGLRSPLHF. The chain combines TRBV19 with TRBJ1-6, with 8 bases aligning to TRBD1. There are 15 residues in the CDR3. The V and J ends lost 7 bases and 10 bases, in that order; junction bases with no gene match: 12. Germline CDR1 LNHDA, CDR2 SQIVND (reference sequence).

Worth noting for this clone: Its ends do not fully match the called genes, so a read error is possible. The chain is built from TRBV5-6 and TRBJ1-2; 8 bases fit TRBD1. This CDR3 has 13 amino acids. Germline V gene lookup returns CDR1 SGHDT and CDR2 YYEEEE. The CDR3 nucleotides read TGTGCCGGCAGCGAGGGGACAGGATATGGCTACACCTTC. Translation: CAGSEGTGYGYTF.

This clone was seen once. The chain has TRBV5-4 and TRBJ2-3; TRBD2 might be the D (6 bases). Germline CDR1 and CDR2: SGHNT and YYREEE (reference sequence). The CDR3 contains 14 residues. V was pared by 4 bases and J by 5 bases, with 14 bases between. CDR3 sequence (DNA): TGTGCCAGCAGCCCGCGGGGAGCGGGAGATACGCAGTATTTT. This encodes CASSPRGAGDTQYF.

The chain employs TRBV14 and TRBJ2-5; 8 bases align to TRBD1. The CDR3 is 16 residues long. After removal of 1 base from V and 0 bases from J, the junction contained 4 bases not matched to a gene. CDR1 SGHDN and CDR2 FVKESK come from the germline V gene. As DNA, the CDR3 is TGTGCCAGCAGCCAAGGGGACAGGATGTACCAAGAGACCCAGTACTTC. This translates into CASSQGDRMYQETQYF. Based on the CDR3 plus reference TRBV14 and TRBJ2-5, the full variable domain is EAGVTQFPSHSVIEKGQTVTLRCDPISGHDNLYWYRRVMGKEIKFLLHFVKESKQDESGMPNNRFLAERTGGTYSTLKVQPAELEDSGVYFCASSQGDRMYQETQYFGPGTRLLVL.

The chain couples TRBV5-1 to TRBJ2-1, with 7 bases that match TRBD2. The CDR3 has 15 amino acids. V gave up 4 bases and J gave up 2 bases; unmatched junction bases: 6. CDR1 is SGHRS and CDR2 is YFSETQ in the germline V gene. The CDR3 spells CASSTQTSTYNEQFF. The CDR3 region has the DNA TGCGCCAGCAGCACCCAGACTAGCACCTACAATGAGCAGTTCTTC.

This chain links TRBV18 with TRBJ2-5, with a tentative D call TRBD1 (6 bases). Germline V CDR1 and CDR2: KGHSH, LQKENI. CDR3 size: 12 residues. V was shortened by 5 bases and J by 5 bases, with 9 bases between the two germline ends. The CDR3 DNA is TGTGCCAGCTCAGGGGGCGTGGAGACCCAGTACTTC. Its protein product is CASSGGVETQYF.

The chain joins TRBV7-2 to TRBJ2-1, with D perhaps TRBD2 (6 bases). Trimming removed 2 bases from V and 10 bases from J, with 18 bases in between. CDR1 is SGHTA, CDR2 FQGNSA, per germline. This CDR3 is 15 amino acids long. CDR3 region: CASSLRRGLAAEQFF. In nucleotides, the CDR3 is TGTGCCAGCAGCTTAAGAAGGGGACTCGCCGCCGAGCAGTTCTTC.

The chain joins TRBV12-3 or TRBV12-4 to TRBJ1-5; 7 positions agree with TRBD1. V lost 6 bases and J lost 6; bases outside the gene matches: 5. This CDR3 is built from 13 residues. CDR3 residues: CASSSGQPQPQHF. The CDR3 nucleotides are TGTGCCAGCAGCTCGGGACAGCCTCAGCCCCAGCATTTT.

CDR3 sequence: CSARGDNEQFF. Here the CDR3 DNA reads TGCAGTGCTAGAGGAGACAATGAGCAGTTCTTC. The chain is built from TRBV20-1 and TRBJ2-1, with D hard to call. The V gene lost 1 base and the J gene lost 5 bases, with 3 bases spanning the gap. CDR1 DFQATT and CDR2 SNEGSKA come from the germline V gene (reference sequence). The CDR3 extends over 11 amino acids.